These T cell receptor beta chains were read from a single sample in a study of T-cell memory formation after mild COVID-19. TCRdb re-called the 5' RACE reads through MiXCR, storing one row per CDR3 protein. The sample includes 350,000 to 550,000 distinct CDR3 sequences, approximately 18% of them seen just once. Material for sequencing was PBMCs or a T cell subset sorted from them (not recorded which). The origin of the receptors is a man between 18 and 35 years old who had mild COVID-19 (a few samples of this study predate the infection). Cell type and time point are not known. Both conserved end residues are part of each CDR3. The order of the fields is D gene, V gene, CDR3 length, clone size, J gene, CDR3 protein, CDR3 DNA. A D gene is named only where the DNA matches it firmly. Size is omitted from some rows. Given values are once, few, many or a class for expanded clones.

D gene: NA; V gene: TRBV3-1; CDR3 length: 11; clone size: many; J gene: TRBJ2-1; CDR3 protein: CASSLTGEQFF; CDR3 DNA: TGTGCCAGCAGCCTTACAGGGGAGCAGTTCTTC
D gene: NA; V gene: TRBV6-5; CDR3 length: 13; clone size: NA; J gene: TRBJ1-5; CDR3 protein: CASKVGGNQPQHF; CDR3 DNA: TGTGCCAGCAAGGTCGGTGGCAATCAGCCCCAGCATTTT
D gene: NA; V gene: TRBV4-3; CDR3 length: 14; clone size: few; J gene: TRBJ1-3; CDR3 protein: CASSHGTPGNTIYF; CDR3 DNA: TGCGCCAGCAGCCACGGGACACCTGGAAACACCATATATTTT
D gene: TRBD1; V gene: TRBV27; CDR3 length: 16; clone size: few; J gene: TRBJ1-6; CDR3 protein: CASSLSKTGGGSPLHF; CDR3 DNA: TGTGCCAGCAGTTTATCCAAAACAGGGGGCGGTTCACCCCTCCACTTT
D gene: NA; V gene: TRBV12-3/TRBV12-4; CDR3 length: 14; clone size: NA; J gene: TRBJ2-5; CDR3 protein: CASRASRAGETQYF; CDR3 DNA: TGTGCCAGCAGGGCCTCCCGGGCAGGGGAGACCCAGTACTTC
D gene: NA; V gene: TRBV5-6; CDR3 length: 15; clone size: few; J gene: TRBJ2-1; CDR3 protein: CASSMGGKAYNEQFF; CDR3 DNA: TGTGCCAGCAGCATGGGCGGGAAAGCCTACAATGAGCAGTTCTTC
D gene: NA; V gene: TRBV7-2; CDR3 length: 19; clone size: NA; J gene: TRBJ2-4; CDR3 protein: CASSPSPDRWGLTKNIQYF; CDR3 DNA: TGTGCCAGCAGCCCCAGCCCAGACAGGTGGGGGCTAACCAAAAACATTCAGTACTTC
D gene: NA; V gene: TRBV2; CDR3 length: 17; clone size: few; J gene: TRBJ2-1; CDR3 protein: CASSEGGGGFSYNEQFF; CDR3 DNA: TGTGCCAGCAGTGAAGGTGGAGGGGGTTTTTCCTACAATGAGCAGTTCTTC
D gene: NA; V gene: TRBV12-3/TRBV12-4; CDR3 length: 14; clone size: once; J gene: TRBJ1-1; CDR3 protein: CASSLTLGNTEAFF; CDR3 DNA: TGTGCCAGCAGTTTGACCTTAGGGAACACTGAAGCTTTCTTT
D gene: NA; V gene: TRBV7-9; CDR3 length: 15; clone size: NA; J gene: TRBJ2-5; CDR3 protein: CASSPQGGDQETQYF; CDR3 DNA: TGTGCCAGCAGCCCACAGGGAGGGGACCAAGAGACCCAGTACTTC
D gene: NA; V gene: TRBV12-3/TRBV12-4; CDR3 length: 14; clone size: NA; J gene: TRBJ2-5; CDR3 protein: CASAGASRSETQYF; CDR3 DNA: TGTGCCAGCGCCGGGGCTAGCCGGAGCGAGACCCAGTACTTC
D gene: TRBD1; V gene: TRBV7-9; CDR3 length: 15; clone size: NA; J gene: TRBJ1-2; CDR3 protein: CASIPLDRGDYGYTF; CDR3 DNA: TGTGCCAGCATCCCCTTGGACAGGGGAGACTATGGCTACACCTTC
D gene: NA; V gene: TRBV6-5; CDR3 length: 13; clone size: NA; J gene: TRBJ2-1; CDR3 protein: CASSWGRGGEQFF; CDR3 DNA: TGTGCCAGCAGTTGGGGCAGAGGGGGGGAGCAGTTCTTC
D gene: NA; V gene: TRBV5-6; CDR3 length: 15; clone size: many; J gene: TRBJ1-1; CDR3 protein: CASSLAGQGNTEAFF; CDR3 DNA: TGTGCCAGCAGCTTGGCGGGACAAGGGAACACTGAAGCTTTCTTT
D gene: NA; V gene: TRBV6-2/TRBV6-3; CDR3 length: 13; clone size: NA; J gene: TRBJ1-2; CDR3 protein: CASSRDADYGYTF; CDR3 DNA: TGTGCCAGCAGCCGAGACGCCGACTATGGCTACACCTTC
D gene: NA; V gene: TRBV2; CDR3 length: 14; clone size: NA; J gene: TRBJ1-5; CDR3 protein: CASSENREDQPQHF; CDR3 DNA: TGTGCCAGCAGTGAAAACAGGGAAGATCAGCCCCAGCATTTT
D gene: TRBD1; V gene: TRBV7-2; CDR3 length: 15; clone size: few; J gene: TRBJ1-6; CDR3 protein: CASTGGTAYNSPLHF; CDR3 DNA: TGTGCCAGCACAGGCGGGACAGCCTATAATTCACCCCTCCACTTT
D gene: NA; V gene: TRBV11-2; CDR3 length: 15; clone size: NA; J gene: TRBJ2-2; CDR3 protein: CASSSADRPPGELFF; CDR3 DNA: TGTGCCAGCAGCTCCGCGGACAGACCTCCCGGGGAGCTGTTTTTT
D gene: NA; V gene: TRBV29-1; CDR3 length: 11; clone size: NA; J gene: TRBJ1-4; CDR3 protein: CSVFVDEKLFF; CDR3 DNA: TGCAGCGTCTTTGTAGATGAAAAACTGTTTTTT
D gene: TRBD2; V gene: TRBV23-1; CDR3 length: 13; clone size: few; J gene: TRBJ2-5; CDR3 protein: CASRTSGGETQYF; CDR3 DNA: TGCGCCAGCCGCACCAGCGGGGGTGAGACCCAGTACTTC
D gene: TRBD1; V gene: TRBV2; CDR3 length: 13; clone size: once; J gene: TRBJ1-1; CDR3 protein: CASSETGPTEAFF; CDR3 DNA: TGTGCCAGCAGTGAGACAGGGCCCACTGAAGCTTTCTTT
D gene: NA; V gene: TRBV7-3; CDR3 length: 15; clone size: few; J gene: TRBJ2-3; CDR3 protein: CASSFVPGNTDTQYF; CDR3 DNA: TGTGCCAGCAGCTTTGTTCCTGGGAACACAGATACGCAGTATTTT
D gene: TRBD1; V gene: TRBV11-3; CDR3 length: 17; clone size: NA; J gene: TRBJ1-5; CDR3 protein: CASSLFWAGGGNQPQHF; CDR3 DNA: TGTGCCAGCAGCTTATTTTGGGCAGGGGGAGGCAATCAGCCCCAGCATTTT
D gene: NA; V gene: TRBV10-3; CDR3 length: 18; clone size: few; J gene: TRBJ1-4; CDR3 protein: CAISESQDNSWTNEKLFF; CDR3 DNA: TGTGCCATCAGTGAGTCCCAGGACAATTCCTGGACTAATGAAAAACTGTTTTTT
D gene: NA; V gene: TRBV5-5; CDR3 length: 14; clone size: NA; J gene: TRBJ1-5; CDR3 protein: CASSSACGDQPQHF; CDR3 DNA: TGTGCCAGCAGCTCAGCGTGTGGGGATCAGCCCCAGCATTTT
D gene: NA; V gene: TRBV7-2; CDR3 length: 13; clone size: few; J gene: TRBJ1-1; CDR3 protein: CASSRSGDTEAFF; CDR3 DNA: TGTGCCAGCAGCCGATCCGGGGACACTGAAGCTTTCTTT
D gene: NA; V gene: TRBV7-2; CDR3 length: 17; clone size: NA; J gene: TRBJ1-2; CDR3 protein: CASSFPSGGLGFYGYTF; CDR3 DNA: TGTGCCAGCAGCTTTCCCAGCGGCGGGCTGGGCTTCTATGGCTACACCTTC
D gene: NA; V gene: TRBV5-1; CDR3 length: 14; clone size: few; J gene: TRBJ2-2; CDR3 protein: CASSMEGLPGELFF; CDR3 DNA: TGCGCCAGCAGCATGGAAGGCCTTCCCGGGGAGCTGTTTTTT
D gene: TRBD2; V gene: TRBV12-5; CDR3 length: 17; clone size: few; J gene: TRBJ2-5; CDR3 protein: CASGLGSGGGPQETQYF; CDR3 DNA: TGTGCTAGTGGTTTGGGCAGCGGGGGGGGCCCACAAGAGACCCAGTACTTC
D gene: NA; V gene: TRBV7-9; CDR3 length: 15; clone size: few; J gene: TRBJ2-3; CDR3 protein: CASSRPGHLTDTQYF; CDR3 DNA: TGTGCCAGCAGCCGACCGGGACACCTCACAGATACGCAGTATTTT
D gene: NA; V gene: TRBV6-6; CDR3 length: 13; clone size: NA; J gene: TRBJ1-5; CDR3 protein: CASSSWEGQPQHF; CDR3 DNA: TGTGCCAGCAGTTCCTGGGAGGGCCAGCCCCAGCATTTT
D gene: NA; V gene: TRBV6-1; CDR3 length: 13; clone size: NA; J gene: TRBJ1-5; CDR3 protein: CASSEGPHQPQHF; CDR3 DNA: TGTGCCAGCAGTGAGGGGCCCCATCAGCCCCAGCATTTT
D gene: NA; V gene: TRBV19; CDR3 length: 14; clone size: few; J gene: TRBJ1-2; CDR3 protein: CASSPPTGRYGYTF; CDR3 DNA: TGTGCCAGTAGTCCTCCTACTGGACGCTATGGCTACACCTTC